This TCR beta chain was identified during a study of blood T cells in healthy people across ages. This CDR3 spans 19 amino acids. The study, taken as a whole, reports: Bulk PBMC profiling left naive and antigen-experienced comparisons inconclusive. Naive T cell percentage showed a strong correlation with the diversity of TCR beta. Investigators treated diversity estimates from one million T cells as underestimates. Age showed a roughly linear inverse relationship with TCR beta diversity per million T cells.

With a J-beta primer mix and a sample-barcoded 5' primer, a second PCR ran about 6 to 11 cycles. TCRdb re-derived calls from the 5' RACE reads in MiXCR, one entry per CDR3 protein. The sample shows hundreds of thousands of distinct CDR3 sequences, approximately 60% of them seen only once. With respect to this clonotype: Antigen unknown.

The source is a man between 35 and 55 years old in good health. The chain uses TRBV21-1 and TRBJ2-5; TRBD2, the table's D call, was not compared with the DNA. The J call may be mistaken, given a closer DNA end match to TRBJ2-7. TRBV21-1 corresponds to a pseudogene. The sample was blood. The CDR3 is CASSKLLASNPLFHYEQYF. CDR3 DNA: TGTGCCAGCAGCAAACTACTAGCATCCAACCCATTATTTCACTACGAGCAGTACTTC.